This is a list of T cell receptor beta chains from one sample in a study of blood T cell repertoires in COVID-19. Using immunoSEQ multiplex PCR, the repertoire was profiled, and TCRdb retains in-frame clones only, with some absent. Counted here are a few hundred thousand clones, about 89% occurring once; the ten biggest clones make up around 0.8%. The specimen was peripheral blood. These receptors were obtained from a man between 25 and 39 years old with acute or convalescent COVID-19. The CDR3 runs from the conserved cysteine through the conserved F or W. The D gene is left open where the match is weak. Clone size is not always given. Where it is, it says once, few, many or a class for expanded clones.

CDR3aa: CASSLEVQRAFF; CDR3nt: TGTGCCAGCAGTCTTGAGGTCCAAAGGGCTTTCTTT; v_gene: TRBV2; abundance: .; j_gene: TRBJ1-1; d_gene: .
CDR3aa: CATRPQGNYGYTF; CDR3nt: TGCGCCACCCGGCCCCAGGGGAACTATGGCTACACCTTC; v_gene: TRBV5-1; abundance: once; j_gene: TRBJ1-2; d_gene: .
CDR3aa: CASSFLPRTPGQGSNLGFNEQYF; CDR3nt: TGCGCCAGCAGCTTTCTACCCCGCACTCCGGGACAGGGTTCGAACCTGGGCTTCAACGAGCAGTACTTC; v_gene: TRBV5-1; abundance: once; j_gene: TRBJ2-7; d_gene: TRBD1
CDR3aa: CASSYRAKYSGSKRGETQYF; CDR3nt: TGCGCCAGCAGCTACCGGGCCAAATATAGCGGGAGCAAAAGGGGGGAGACCCAGTACTTC; v_gene: TRBV5-1; abundance: .; j_gene: TRBJ2-5; d_gene: TRBD2
CDR3aa: CASRQTGNTGELFF; CDR3nt: TGCGCCAGCAGGCAGACAGGGAACACCGGGGAGCTGTTTTTT; v_gene: TRBV10-2; abundance: .; j_gene: TRBJ2-2; d_gene: .
CDR3aa: CASSLVGARGANVLTF; CDR3nt: TGCGCCAGCAGCTTGGTGGGGGCCCGGGGGGCCAACGTCCTGACTTTC; v_gene: TRBV5-1; abundance: .; j_gene: TRBJ2-6; d_gene: .
CDR3aa: CAWSYRLTNEKLFF; CDR3nt: TGTGCCTGGAGTTACAGGCTTACTAATGAAAAACTGTTTTTT; v_gene: TRBV30; abundance: .; j_gene: TRBJ1-4; d_gene: .
CDR3aa: CASSTGLAKDTQYF; CDR3nt: TGTGCCAGTAGTACAGGACTAGCTAAAGATACGCAGTATTTT; v_gene: TRBV19; abundance: .; j_gene: TRBJ2-3; d_gene: TRBD2
CDR3aa: CASSLTATTDINYGYTF; CDR3nt: TGTGCCAGCAGTTTGACAGCCACTACTGATATCAACTATGGCTACACCTTC; v_gene: TRBV27; abundance: .; j_gene: TRBJ1-2; d_gene: .
CDR3aa: CSVEVPRGLAKNIQYF; CDR3nt: TGCAGCGTTGAAGTCCCTCGGGGACTAGCCAAAAACATTCAGTACTTC; v_gene: TRBV29-1; abundance: .; j_gene: TRBJ2-4; d_gene: .
CDR3aa: CASSLWDRATGELFF; CDR3nt: TGCGCCAGCAGCTTGTGGGACAGGGCTACCGGGGAGCTGTTTTTT; v_gene: TRBV5-1; abundance: .; j_gene: TRBJ2-2; d_gene: TRBD1
CDR3aa: CASVKTQGGGTQYF; CDR3nt: TGTGCCAGCGTAAAGACTCAGGGTGGTGGTACGCAGTATTTT; v_gene: TRBV2; abundance: .; j_gene: TRBJ2-3; d_gene: .
CDR3aa: CASRAAGVSTDTQYF; CDR3nt: TGTGCCAGCAGGGCAGCGGGAGTGAGCACAGATACGCAGTATTTT; v_gene: TRBV28; abundance: once; j_gene: TRBJ2-3; d_gene: TRBD2
CDR3aa: CASLISTDTQYF; CDR3nt: TGTGCCAGCCTTATAAGCACAGATACGCAGTATTTT; v_gene: TRBV2; abundance: .; j_gene: TRBJ2-3; d_gene: .
CDR3aa: CASRPDSYQPQHF; CDR3nt: TGTGCCAGCAGGCCAGACAGTTATCAGCCCCAGCATTTT; v_gene: TRBV12-3/TRBV12-4; abundance: once; j_gene: TRBJ1-5; d_gene: .
CDR3aa: CASRQYGGGQPQHF; CDR3nt: TGTGCCAGTAGACAATATGGGGGGGGTCAGCCCCAGCATTTT; v_gene: TRBV19; abundance: .; j_gene: TRBJ1-5; d_gene: .
CDR3aa: CASSPRQGISYEQYF; CDR3nt: TGTGCCAGCAGCCCTCGACAGGGGATCTCCTACGAGCAGTACTTC; v_gene: TRBV9; abundance: .; j_gene: TRBJ2-7; d_gene: TRBD1
CDR3aa: CASSIDGTGNNQPQHF; CDR3nt: TGTGCCAGTAGTATAGATGGGACAGGGAACAATCAGCCCCAGCATTTT; v_gene: TRBV19; abundance: .; j_gene: TRBJ1-5; d_gene: TRBD1
CDR3aa: CASSRDRGYSPLHF; CDR3nt: TGTGCCAGCAGTCGGGACAGGGGTTACTCACCCCTCCACTTT; v_gene: TRBV2; abundance: .; j_gene: TRBJ1-6; d_gene: TRBD1
CDR3aa: CASSQGGNNEQFF; CDR3nt: TGTGCCAGCAGCCAAGGCGGTAACAATGAGCAGTTCTTC; v_gene: TRBV3-1/TRBV3-2; abundance: .; j_gene: TRBJ2-1; d_gene: .
CDR3aa: CASSQSGRVYNEQFF; CDR3nt: TGTGCCAGCAGCCAGTCCGGGAGGGTATACAATGAGCAGTTCTTC; v_gene: TRBV7-9; abundance: .; j_gene: TRBJ2-1; d_gene: TRBD2
CDR3aa: CASSSSGTGSYEQYF; CDR3nt: TGTGCCAGCAGTTCTTCCGGGACAGGGAGCTACGAGCAGTACTTC; v_gene: TRBV28; abundance: .; j_gene: TRBJ2-7; d_gene: TRBD1
CDR3aa: CASVGTGNSPLHF; CDR3nt: TGTGCCAGCGTAGGGACAGGGAACTCACCCCTCCACTTT; v_gene: TRBV6-6; abundance: once; j_gene: TRBJ1-6; d_gene: TRBD1
CDR3aa: CASTREGDQPQHF; CDR3nt: TGTGCCAGCACCAGAGAGGGAGATCAGCCCCAGCATTTT; v_gene: TRBV12-3/TRBV12-4; abundance: .; j_gene: TRBJ1-5; d_gene: .
CDR3aa: CASSQNRGVNYGYTF; CDR3nt: TGTGCCAGCAGCCAAAACAGGGGAGTTAACTATGGCTACACCTTC; v_gene: TRBV3-1/TRBV3-2; abundance: .; j_gene: TRBJ1-2; d_gene: TRBD1
CDR3aa: CASSWGREAFF; CDR3nt: TGTGCCAGCAGTTGGGGCAGGGAAGCTTTCTTT; v_gene: TRBV28; abundance: .; j_gene: TRBJ1-1; d_gene: .
CDR3aa: CASSSTLGPTYEQYF; CDR3nt: TGTGCCAGCAGCTCTACGTTGGGGCCTACCTACGAGCAGTACTTC; v_gene: TRBV7-6; abundance: once; j_gene: TRBJ2-7; d_gene: .
CDR3aa: CASSFLGWDSTYEQYF; CDR3nt: TGTGCCAGCAGCTTTCTAGGGTGGGACAGCACCTACGAGCAGTACTTC; v_gene: TRBV5-8; abundance: .; j_gene: TRBJ2-7; d_gene: TRBD1
CDR3aa: CASSRRLAGEAYEQYF; CDR3nt: TGTGCCAGCAGCCGCAGACTAGCGGGAGAGGCCTACGAGCAGTACTTC; v_gene: TRBV11-2; abundance: .; j_gene: TRBJ2-7; d_gene: TRBD2
CDR3aa: CASSPDISNTGELFF; CDR3nt: TGTGCCAGCAGCCCGGACATCTCGAACACCGGGGAGCTGTTTTTT; v_gene: TRBV11-1; abundance: few; j_gene: TRBJ2-2; d_gene: .
CDR3aa: CASSSPLGYTF; CDR3nt: TGTGCCAGCAGTTCTCCGTTGGGCTACACCTTC; v_gene: TRBV6-5; abundance: once; j_gene: TRBJ1-2; d_gene: .
CDR3aa: CASSLSGGLNSPLHF; CDR3nt: TGTGCCAGCAGCTTATCGGGGGGACTCAATTCACCCCTCCACTTT; v_gene: TRBV7-3; abundance: .; j_gene: TRBJ1-6; d_gene: .
CDR3aa: CASSLNLDTQYF; CDR3nt: TGTGCCAGCAGTTTAAATCTAGATACGCAGTATTTT; v_gene: TRBV27; abundance: .; j_gene: TRBJ2-3; d_gene: .
CDR3aa: CAISEVTSWVADTQYF; CDR3nt: TGTGCCATCAGTGAGGTTACTAGTTGGGTCGCAGATACGCAGTATTTT; v_gene: TRBV10-3; abundance: .; j_gene: TRBJ2-3; d_gene: .
CDR3aa: CASSDFSGYEQYF; CDR3nt: TGTGCCAGCAGTGATTTTTCGGGCTACGAGCAGTACTTC; v_gene: TRBV25-1; abundance: once; j_gene: TRBJ2-7; d_gene: .
CDR3aa: CASRLKRTLGPGGGYTF; CDR3nt: TGTGCCAGCAGACTAAAACGCACACTGGGTCCGGGGGGAGGCTACACCTTC; v_gene: TRBV28; abundance: .; j_gene: TRBJ1-2; d_gene: .
CDR3aa: CARRQGLNSPLHF; CDR3nt: TGTGCCAGAAGACAGGGGCTTAATTCACCCCTCCACTTT; v_gene: TRBV6-6; abundance: .; j_gene: TRBJ1-6; d_gene: TRBD1
CDR3aa: CAWSVTGLEAFF; CDR3nt: TGTGCCTGGAGTGTCACAGGGCTTGAGGCTTTCTTT; v_gene: TRBV30; abundance: .; j_gene: TRBJ1-1; d_gene: .
CDR3aa: CASSGITGTGASPLHF; CDR3nt: TGTGCCAGCAGTGGAATTACCGGGACAGGGGCCTCACCCCTCCACTTT; v_gene: TRBV6-1; abundance: .; j_gene: TRBJ1-6; d_gene: TRBD1
CDR3aa: CASSRDSLNQPQHF; CDR3nt: TGTGCCAGCAGCCGGGACAGCCTCAATCAGCCCCAGCATTTT; v_gene: TRBV5-5; abundance: .; j_gene: TRBJ1-5; d_gene: TRBD1
CDR3aa: CASSLGDRQQYF; CDR3nt: TGTGCCAGCAGTTTAGGGGACAGGCAGCAGTACTTC; v_gene: TRBV28; abundance: .; j_gene: TRBJ2-7; d_gene: TRBD1
CDR3aa: CASSKYRDSYEQYF; CDR3nt: TGTGCCAGCAGCAAATACCGGGACAGCTACGAGCAGTACTTC; v_gene: TRBV11-3; abundance: .; j_gene: TRBJ2-7; d_gene: TRBD1
CDR3aa: CASSFPGRWGYGYTF; CDR3nt: TGTGCCAGCAGTTTCCCAGGGCGTTGGGGCTATGGCTACACCTTC; v_gene: TRBV28; abundance: .; j_gene: TRBJ1-2; d_gene: .
CDR3aa: CAISDGGEKLFF; CDR3nt: TGTGCCATCAGTGACGGGGGAGAAAAACTGTTTTTT; v_gene: TRBV10-3; abundance: .; j_gene: TRBJ1-4; d_gene: .
CDR3aa: CASSNRQGAYEQYF; CDR3nt: TGTGCCAGTAGTAATCGGCAGGGGGCCTACGAGCAGTACTTC; v_gene: TRBV19; abundance: .; j_gene: TRBJ2-7; d_gene: TRBD1
CDR3aa: CASSPGQGLRAGANVLTF; CDR3nt: TGTGCCAGCTCACCGGGACAGGGGTTGCGGGCTGGGGCCAACGTCCTGACTTTC; v_gene: TRBV18; abundance: .; j_gene: TRBJ2-6; d_gene: TRBD1
CDR3aa: CASSILTGELFF; CDR3nt: TGTGCCAGCAGCATCCTAACCGGGGAGCTGTTTTTT; v_gene: TRBV9; abundance: .; j_gene: TRBJ2-2; d_gene: .
CDR3aa: CAWRWGRGGSYNEQFF; CDR3nt: TGTGCCTGGAGGTGGGGCAGGGGCGGCTCCTACAATGAGCAGTTCTTC; v_gene: TRBV30; abundance: .; j_gene: TRBJ2-1; d_gene: .
CDR3aa: CASSFPRTGGQETQYF; CDR3nt: TGTGCCAGCAGTTTTCCCAGGACAGGGGGGCAAGAGACCCAGTACTTC; v_gene: TRBV28; abundance: .; j_gene: TRBJ2-5; d_gene: TRBD1
CDR3aa: CASSPQGQGRDEQYF; CDR3nt: TGCGCCAGCAGTCCGCAAGGGCAGGGGAGGGACGAGCAGTACTTC; v_gene: TRBV10-1; abundance: .; j_gene: TRBJ2-7; d_gene: .
CDR3aa: CASSQPGTSGGYNEQFF; CDR3nt: TGTGCCAGCTCACAACCAGGCACTAGCGGGGGCTACAATGAGCAGTTCTTC; v_gene: TRBV18; abundance: .; j_gene: TRBJ2-1; d_gene: TRBD2
CDR3aa: CASSNAGTSGAGELFF; CDR3nt: TGTGCCAGCAGTAACGCCGGGACTAGCGGGGCCGGGGAGCTGTTTTTT; v_gene: TRBV27; abundance: .; j_gene: TRBJ2-2; d_gene: TRBD2